This entry lists 14 T cell receptor beta chains sequenced from one sample in a study of stem cell transplantation in POMP-related autoinflammatory disease (dated by TCRdb to the early 2020s). To prepare the library, the immunoSEQ multiplex PCR assay was applied. The source is immuneACCESS, and TCRdb retained only in-frame sequences with V and J called. Part of the clones is not carried over; for the studies checked, unresolved V genes explain less than half of this, and the remainder is unexplained. Counted in this sample were tens of thousands of clones; approximately 91% of them appeared once. 0.6% to 0.8% of the sample comes from the top ten. The time point label on this specimen signifies: after hematopoietic stem cell transplant. Sample: CD4+ T cells from PBMCs, taken after stem cell transplantation. All receptors come from a human patient with POMP-related autoinflammation and immune dysregulation (PRAID). Some T cells seen after a transplant may have their origin in the graft donor.

The chain links TRBV19 to TRBJ1-5, with D possibly being TRBD1 (5 bases). CDR1 is LNHDA and CDR2 is SQIVND in the germline V gene (reference sequence). The CDR3 length is 16 residues. V dropped 1 base and J dropped 4 bases, with 14 bases sitting between them. Here the CDR3 DNA reads TGTGCCAGTAGTATAGTGGCGGGGGTGATTAATCAGCCCCAGCATTTT. This codes for CASSIVAGVINQPQHF.

The chain recombines TRBV29-1 with TRBJ2-5, with D possibly being TRBD1 (6 bases). The CDR3 has 17 residues. V lost 2 bases to trimming and J lost 0 bases, with 19 bases between them. In germline, CDR1 is SQVTM, CDR2 ANQGSEA. CDR3: CSVEIYPDSQDQETQYF. The CDR3 DNA is TGCAGCGTTGAAATATATCCGGACAGCCAAGACCAAGAGACCCAGTACTTC.

This chain joins TRBV5-1 and TRBJ2-1, with 11 nucleotides matching TRBD2. V lost 5 bases to trimming and J lost 8 bases; unmatched junction nucleotides: 3. This CDR3 is built from 13 residues. Per germline, CDR1 SGHRS and CDR2 YFSETQ. The CDR3 DNA reads as TGCGCCAGCAGTCTAGCGGGGGGTTATGAGCAGTTCTTC. This encodes CASSLAGGYEQFF.

This chain uses TRBV7-8 with TRBJ1-2; possible D gene TRBD1, 6 bases. Germline CDR1 reads SGHVS; CDR2 reads FQNEAQ. V lost 5 bases, J lost 4 bases, and 11 bases lay in between. CDR3 length: 13 amino acids. The CDR3 DNA is TGTGCCAGCAGCCTACAGGGACCCTATGGCTACACCTTC. This sequence encodes CASSLQGPYGYTF.

The chain is built from TRBV5-1 and TRBJ2-7, with 9 nucleotides matching TRBD1. Germline CDR1 reads SGHRS; CDR2 reads YFSETQ. V was clipped by 4 bases and J by 2 bases; unmatched bases: 4. The CDR3 is 14 residues long. In DNA form, the CDR3 reads TGCGCCAGCAGCGGGGGACAGGGACCCTACGAGCAGTACTTC. Protein sequence: CASSGGQGPYEQYF.

The chain is built from TRBV6-5 and TRBJ2-5; TRBD2 aligns across 9 bases. Looked up from germline, CDR1 is MNHEY and CDR2 is SVGAGI. V shed 4 bases and J 7 bases; nucleotides not matched to a gene: 4. The CDR3 totals 13 residues. CDR3 bases: TGTGCCAGCAGTTCGGGACTAGCTGGGACCCAGTACTTC. Its protein is CASSSGLAGTQYF.

The chain employs TRBV5-1 and TRBJ2-3; D is possibly TRBD2 (6 bases). The V and J ends lost 0 bases and 2 bases respectively, with 13 bases between them. CDR1 and CDR2 from the germline V gene are SGHRS and YFSETQ. The CDR3 covers 16 residues. DNA for the CDR3: TGCGCCAGCAGCTTGGAAGGTTGGCGGGACACAGATACGCAGTATTTT. Protein product: CASSLEGWRDTDTQYF.

V is TRBV28 and J is TRBJ2-7, with 8 bases lining up with TRBD2. This CDR3 is built from 13 residues. Germline CDR1 MDHEN, CDR2 SYDVKM. Trimming cost V 6 bases and J 3 bases; bases outside gene matches: 4. The CDR3 nucleotides are TGTGCCAGCAGCACAGGGACTAGCTACGAGCAGTACTTC. Translating gives CASSTGTSYEQYF.

The table lists this clone with a count of one. This chain links TRBV23-1 with TRBJ1-6; possibly TRBD1 for D (6 bases). TRBV23-1 is filed as an ORF, its function uncertain. CDR3 length equals 17 residues. V was trimmed by 3 bases and J by 7 bases, leaving 19 bases between them. CDR3 region: CASSQIPFRGWNSPLHF. CDR3 DNA sequence: TGCGCCAGCAGTCAGATACCTTTCAGGGGATGGAATTCACCCCTCCACTTT.

This clone has only a few counts. The gene calls are TRBV6-5 and TRBJ1-5; maybe TRBD1 (5 bases). CDR1 is MNHEY, CDR2 SVGAGI, per germline. The CDR3 is 15 residues long. The V and J ends lost 5 bases and 4 bases respectively, with 15 bases between them. CDR3: CASSPSTGGNQPQHF. The DNA of the CDR3 is TGTGCCAGCAGTCCCAGTACCGGGGGGAATCAGCCCCAGCATTTT.

The J gene is TRBJ1-3, the V gene TRBV18; no clear D. The CDR3 is made up of 14 amino acids. Trimming stripped 1 base from V and 0 bases from J, with 4 bases between. Germline CDR1 is KGHSH and CDR2 is LQKENI. This CDR3 is CASSPRVSGNTIYF. In nucleotides, the CDR3 is TGTGCCAGCTCACCACGGGTCTCTGGAAACACCATATATTTT.

Turning to this clone: Within the sample, other DNA sequences also encode this same CDR3. This chain uses TRBV5-1 with TRBJ1-1; no definite D call. Germline V gene sequence: CDR1 SGHRS, CDR2 YFSETQ. The CDR3 is made up of 13 amino acids. Trimming pared 2 bases from V and 1 base from J, leaving 6 bases between. CDR3 nucleotides: TGCGCCAGCAGCTTAGGACGGAACACTGAAGCTTTCTTT. It yields the protein CASSLGRNTEAFF.

The chain couples TRBV7-3 to TRBJ2-2; the D gene is possibly TRBD2 (6 bases). V was clipped by 4 bases and J by 3 bases, with 15 bases between them. Germline V gene data show CDR1 as SGHTA and CDR2 as FQGTGA. The CDR3 length is 16 residues. CDR3 DNA: TGTGCCAGCAGCTCCCACGCCACTAGCCACACCGGGGAGCTGTTTTTT. Its protein product is CASSSHATSHTGELFF.

The rearrangement uses TRBV6-5 and TRBJ1-2; the D gene is possibly TRBD1 (6 bases). The CDR3 is 12 amino acids. Germline V gene lookup returns CDR1 MNHEY and CDR2 SVGAGI. Trimming removed 7 bases at V and 4 bases at J, with 10 bases between. The CDR3 DNA reads as TGTGCCAGCATTACAGGGCTCTATGGCTACACCTTC. Encoded protein: CASITGLYGYTF.